This entry lists 9 T cell receptor beta chains sequenced from one sample in a study of T cell changes during pregnancy in multiple sclerosis. Sequencing used immunoSEQ multiplex PCR; TCRdb keeps in-frame clones, though not all of them. The sample holds roughly 80,000 clones; about 92% are singletons and the top ten take 2% to 3%. The material sequenced was peripheral blood, taken before pregnancy. Receptors were obtained from a female donor with multiple sclerosis, enrolled in a pregnancy study.

The J gene is TRBJ1-1, the V gene TRBV6-5, with D possibly being TRBD1 (5 bases). V was shortened by 0 bases and J by 3 bases, with 11 bases between the two germline ends. Germline V CDR1 and CDR2: MNHEY, SVGAGI. CDR3 length: 15 amino acids. CDR3 region: CASSYSGAQDTEAFF. DNA of the CDR3: TGTGCCAGCAGTTACTCAGGGGCTCAGGACACTGAAGCTTTCTTT.

This clone was picked up one time. The genes are TRBV4-1 and TRBJ2-2; 11 bases line up with TRBD2. Trimming cost V 0 bases and J 5 bases; bases outside gene matches: 8. The CDR3 contains 18 residues. Looked up from germline, CDR1 is MGHRA and CDR2 is YSYEKL. The CDR3 sequence is CASSQEVVVAGGTGELFF. The CDR3 DNA is TGCGCCAGCAGCCAAGAGGTGGTTGTAGCGGGAGGGACCGGGGAGCTGTTTTTT.

This rearrangement joins TRBV7-2 to TRBJ1-5; D may be TRBD1 (5 bases). CDR1 is SGHTA and CDR2 is FQGNSA in the germline V gene. The CDR3 extends over 15 amino acids. The V end was cut by 5 bases, the J end by 0 bases, with 11 bases between. CDR3 region: CASSPRRDSNQPQHF. CDR3 DNA: TGTGCCAGCAGCCCCCGCAGGGATAGCAATCAGCCCCAGCATTTT.

This chain joins TRBV5-1 and TRBJ1-4, with TRBD1 as a possible D gene (5 bases). The CDR3 covers 17 residues. CDR1 and CDR2 (germline): SGHRS, YFSETQ. V was shortened by 5 bases and J by 3 bases, with 20 bases between the two germline ends. CDR3 protein: CASSTGIPSRANEKLFF. CDR3 DNA sequence: TGCGCCAGCAGTACAGGTATTCCGAGTCGGGCTAATGAAAAACTGTTTTTT.

The V and J genes are TRBV28 and TRBJ1-5, with 7 bases matching TRBD1. The ends lost 7 bases at V and 3 bases at J; junction bases unmatched: 9. The germline V gene has CDR1 MDHEN and CDR2 SYDVKM. The CDR3 is made up of 15 amino acids. In DNA, the CDR3 is TGTGCCAGCACCTTACGGAGGGGGCTCAATCAGCCCCAGCATTTT. Its protein product is CASTLRRGLNQPQHF. The full variable domain, rest sourced from reference TRBV28 and TRBJ1-5, is DVKVTQSSRYLVKRTGEKVFLECVQDMDHENMFWYRQDPGLGLRLIYFSYDVKMKEKGDIPEGYSVSREKKERFSLILESASTNQTSMYLCASTLRRGLNQPQHFGDGTRLSIL.

This clone was observed a handful of times. The V call is TRBV5-1, the J call TRBJ1-4; D uncertain. Germline V gene data show CDR1 as SGHRS and CDR2 as YFSETQ. Trimming took 0 bases from V and 3 from J, leaving 18 bases between them. The CDR3 contains 18 residues. In nucleotides, the CDR3 is TGCGCCAGCAGCTTGGGCGGTAGGACTACTTATTCTAATGAAAAACTGTTTTTT. It codes for CASSLGGRTTYSNEKLFF.

The rearrangement uses TRBV27 and TRBJ2-1, with TRBD1 matching over 9 bases. Germline values: CDR1 MNHEY, CDR2 SMNVEV (reference sequence). The trim removed 3 bases at V and 4 bases at J, leaving 4 bases unmatched. The CDR3 consists of 15 residues. Here the CDR3 reads CASSLDRGRYNEQFF. CDR3 DNA: TGTGCCAGCAGTTTGGACAGGGGCAGGTACAATGAGCAGTTCTTC.

The J gene is TRBJ2-7, the V gene TRBV6-1, with 9 bases fitting TRBD1. In germline, CDR1 is MNHNS, CDR2 SASEGT. The CDR3 covers 14 residues. With V trimmed by 7 bases and J by 6 bases, 10 bases remained unmatched. The CDR3 here is CASKGRTGVPEQYF. The CDR3, as DNA: TGTGCCAGCAAAGGGAGGACAGGGGTTCCCGAGCAGTACTTC.

The J gene is TRBJ1-1, the V gene TRBV10-3, with 7 bases identical to TRBD1. CDR1 is ENHRY, CDR2 SYGVKD, per germline. V dropped 4 bases and J dropped 4; count of bases not matched to a gene: 9. The CDR3 consists of 15 residues. The CDR3 bases are TGTGCCATCAGTGGTCCGGGACAGAGTTTCACTGAAGCTTTCTTT. It codes for CAISGPGQSFTEAFF.